This T cell receptor beta chain derives from a study of blood T cell repertoires in COVID-19. As originally analysed: Reference gene primers were amplified, and this amplification served to estimate nucleated cell counts. The assay was immunoSEQ multiplex PCR, and TCRdb's table has in-frame clones only and misses some. V and J calls and clone size are those listed in that table; D and trimming were worked out from the DNA. The sample carries about 190,000 clones, 70% to 90% recorded once. Germline V gene sequence: CDR1 SGHNT, CDR2 YYREEE (reference sequence). The CDR3 consists of 15 residues. The V and J ends lost 3 bases and 0 bases respectively, with 12 bases between them.

The V gene is TRBV5-4, the J gene TRBJ2-5; tentative D call: TRBD2 (6 bases). The sample taken for sequencing was peripheral blood. This clonotype originated in a man under 40 with acute or convalescent COVID-19. CDR3 nucleotides: TGTGCCAGCAGCTCCGAGCGGGCAAACCAAGAGACCCAGTACTTC. Residues: CASSSERANQETQYF.